This TCR beta chain came from a study of chemoradiotherapy in HPV16-positive cancers. As for the study in general: Two HPV16-positive patients' cells yielded candidate HPV-specific clones and common motifs. General observations from the study: In HPV16-positive patients, HPV-responsive T-cell expansion tracked better recurrence-free survival. HPV-specific T cells were functionally defined from only a couple of HPV16-positive patients. Candidate HPV-specific clones and E7-related TCR motifs grew in tumor during treatment.

About this clone: Its antigen is unknown.

The protocol was immunoSEQ multiplex PCR, while the TCRdb copy is restricted to in-frame clones and leaves out a portion. The sample lists over 1,500 clones, roughly 85% seen once, with roughly 6% in the top ten. The CDR3 length is 17 residues. CDR1 is ENHRY and CDR2 is SYGVKD in the germline V gene. The V segment lost 3 bases and the J segment 1 base; nucleotides outside the gene matches: 5. The TCR sequence derives from a human donor with HPV-associated anogenital cancer. Sequencing used tumor tissue, obtained from a patient who underwent chemoradiotherapy. The rearrangement joins TRBV10-3 to TRBJ2-1, with 11 bases fitting TRBD2. This CDR3 is CAISDPGLAASYNEQFF. CDR3 sequence (DNA): TGTGCCATCAGTGACCCGGGACTAGCGGCATCCTACAATGAGCAGTTCTTC.